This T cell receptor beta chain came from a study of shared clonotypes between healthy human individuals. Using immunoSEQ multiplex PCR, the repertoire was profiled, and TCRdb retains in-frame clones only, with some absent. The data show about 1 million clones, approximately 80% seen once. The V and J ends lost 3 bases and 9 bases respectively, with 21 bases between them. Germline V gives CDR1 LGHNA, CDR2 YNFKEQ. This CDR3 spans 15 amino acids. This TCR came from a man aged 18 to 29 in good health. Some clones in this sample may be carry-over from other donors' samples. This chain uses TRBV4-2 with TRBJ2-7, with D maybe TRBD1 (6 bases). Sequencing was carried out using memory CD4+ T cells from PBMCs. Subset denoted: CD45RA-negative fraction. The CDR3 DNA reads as TGTGCCAGCAGCCATACCATTGGACAGCCCGTAGGGCAGTACTTC. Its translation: CASSHTIGQPVGQYF.